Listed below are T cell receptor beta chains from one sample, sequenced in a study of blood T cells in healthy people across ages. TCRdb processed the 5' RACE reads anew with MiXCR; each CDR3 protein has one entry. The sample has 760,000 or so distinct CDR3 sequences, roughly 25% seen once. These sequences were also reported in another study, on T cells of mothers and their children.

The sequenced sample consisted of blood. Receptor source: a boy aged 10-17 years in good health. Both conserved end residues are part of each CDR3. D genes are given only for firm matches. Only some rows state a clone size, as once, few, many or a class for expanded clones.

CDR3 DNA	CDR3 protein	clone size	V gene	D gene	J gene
TGTGCCAGCATGGGGCCAGGAGGTGGTTCACCCCTCCACTTT	CASMGPGGGSPLHF	few	TRBV28	-	TRBJ1-6
TGTGCCAGTACCCAAAGGAGGGCCCCGGGCGACGAGCAGTACTTC	CASTQRRAPGDEQYF	few	TRBV19	-	TRBJ2-7
TGTGCCACCGGGGGGCAGTTTTACGAGCAGTACTTC	CATGGQFYEQYF	few	TRBV2	-	TRBJ2-7
TGCAGCGTGGTCAACGGAGAGTCTGGGGCCAACGTCCTGACTTTC	CSVVNGESGANVLTF	few	TRBV29-1	-	TRBJ2-6
TGCAGCGGCGAACGGGGACTAGCGGGAGAAAGCTCCTACAATGAGCAGTTCTTC	CSGERGLAGESSYNEQFF	-	TRBV29-1	TRBD2	TRBJ2-1
TGCAGTGCTACGAGCCGGACTAGCGGGTACTACAATGAGCAGTACTTC	CSATSRTSGYYNEQYF	few	TRBV20-1	TRBD2	TRBJ2-7
TGCAGTGCTAGGTCTGTGGCAAGCAACAATGAGCAGTTCTTC	CSARSVASNNEQFF	few	TRBV20-1	-	TRBJ2-1
TGTGCCAGCAGTTGGGACAGGGCGAGACTGTTTTTT	CASSWDRARLFF	few	TRBV12-3/TRBV12-4	TRBD1	TRBJ1-4
TGTGCCAGCAGCCTGTTTGACAGGGTAGAGACCCAGTACTTC	CASSLFDRVETQYF	-	TRBV14	TRBD1	TRBJ2-5
TGTGCCAGCAGTCCTCAGGGGATTTCGGAAGCTTTCTTT	CASSPQGISEAFF	few	TRBV25-1	-	TRBJ1-1
TGTGCCAGCAGTCGTCCGGGACAGGTCTACGAGCAGTACTTC	CASSRPGQVYEQYF	once	TRBV6-5	TRBD1	TRBJ2-7
TGCGCCAGCAGCTTGGAACCACGTCGGGGAGAAAAACTGTTTTTT	CASSLEPRRGEKLFF	few	TRBV5-1	-	TRBJ1-4
TGTGCCAGCAGCTCGGGCGACAAGGAGTACGAGCAGTACTTC	CASSSGDKEYEQYF	few	TRBV7-9	-	TRBJ2-7
TGCAGTGCTAAGACCGGGCAGGAGACCCAGTACTTC	CSAKTGQETQYF	few	TRBV20-1	-	TRBJ2-5
TGTGCCAGCAGTCTACCTGGGGCTGGAAACACCATATATTTT	CASSLPGAGNTIYF	few	TRBV28	-	TRBJ1-3
TGCGCCAGCAGCCCGAGTGGGACTAGGACCTACAATGAGCAGTTCTTC	CASSPSGTRTYNEQFF	few	TRBV5-1	TRBD2	TRBJ2-1
TGTGCCAGCGGGCCGGACAGCCTTAGCTATGGCTACACCTTC	CASGPDSLSYGYTF	-	TRBV7-2	-	TRBJ1-2
TGTGCCAGCTCACCACCGGCCTTGGGAGAGACCCAGTACTTC	CASSPPALGETQYF	-	TRBV18	-	TRBJ2-5
TGTGCCAGCAGCTTAGGGGACAGGCCAGAAGAAGCTTTCTTT	CASSLGDRPEEAFF	few	TRBV7-2	TRBD1	TRBJ1-1
TGTGCCAGCAGCCCCCCTCTAGGGAGGGAGCAGTACTTC	CASSPPLGREQYF	few	TRBV7-2	-	TRBJ2-7